The 29 T cell receptor beta chains listed next were all sequenced from one sample in a study of beta chain features in type 1 diabetes. Every isolated RNA sample was fully reverse transcribed, so sequencing captured expressed TCRB transcripts. The data were produced by immunoSEQ multiplex PCR, yet TCRdb's version contains in-frame clones alone and is incomplete. The profile covers about 900,000 clones, with 15% to 20% appearing a single time and 0.02% to 0.025% taken by the ten largest. Sequences were obtained from naive CD4+ T cells from blood. The receptors were gathered from a woman between 18 and 30 years old in good health.

This chain connects TRBV11-2 to TRBJ2-2; D remains unclear. CDR1 and CDR2 from the germline V gene are SGHAT and FQNNGV. CDR3 size: 14 residues. With 2 bases removed from V and 7 bases from J, the gap between germline ends came to 11 bases. The CDR3 spells CASSLSGGVGELFF. In nucleotides, the CDR3 is TGTGCCAGCAGCTTATCGGGCGGTGTCGGGGAGCTGTTTTTT.

In its sample, this clone was seen a few times. The gene calls are TRBV7-9 and TRBJ2-4; D is uncertain. This CDR3 is 12 amino acids long. V was shortened by 3 bases and J by 6 bases, with 6 bases between the two germline ends. CDR1 is SEHNR and CDR2 is FQNEAQ in the germline V gene (reference sequence). The CDR3 loop reads CASSFGRNIQYF. The CDR3 DNA reads as TGTGCCAGCAGCTTTGGACGAAACATTCAGTACTTC.

The chain combines TRBV10-3 with TRBJ2-1; D remains ambiguous. V dropped 2 bases and J dropped 4 bases, with 3 bases sitting between them. Germline assignment: CDR1 ENHRY and CDR2 SYGVKD. The CDR3 length is 12 residues. CDR3 DNA sequence: TGTGCCATCAGTGAGGGGTACAATGAGCAGTTCTTC. Amino acid sequence: CAISEGYNEQFF.

The chain couples TRBV11-1 to TRBJ2-7, with 7 bases that match TRBD2. The CDR3 loop spans 16 amino acids. Germline V gives CDR1 SGHAT, CDR2 FQDESV (reference sequence). V was pared by 1 base and J by 5 bases, with 11 bases of the junction left unmatched. DNA for the CDR3: TGTGCCAGCAGCTTAGTGGGTAGCGGGCGCCGCGACGAGCAGTACTTC. Translating it yields CASSLVGSGRRDEQYF.

The rearrangement uses TRBV5-6 and TRBJ1-2; no clear D gene. This CDR3 spans 14 amino acids. The germline gives CDR1 SGHDT, CDR2 YYEEEE. With 0 bases removed from V and 8 bases from J, the gap between germline ends came to 14 bases. CDR3 loop: CASSLDHSLGGYTF. CDR3 in DNA: TGTGCCAGCAGCTTGGATCACAGCCTAGGGGGCTACACCTTC.

The rearrangement uses TRBV7-2 and TRBJ2-3; the D gene is possibly TRBD2 (6 bases). Germline V gene data show CDR1 as SGHTA and CDR2 as FQGNSA. CDR3 length: 15 residues. Trimming left V 5 bases short and J 3 bases short, with 15 bases between. The CDR3, as DNA: TGTGCCAGCAGCCGTTCGATTCGGGGGACAGATACGCAGTATTTT. Its protein product is CASSRSIRGTDTQYF.

The chain joins TRBV28 to TRBJ2-5; D is possibly TRBD2 (7 bases). With the DNA end fitting TRBJ2-7 better, the J assignment may be wrong. The CDR3 covers 14 residues. Germline loops: CDR1 MDHEN, CDR2 SYDVKM. The CDR3 protein is CASSETGGSYEQYF. The CDR3 bases are TGTGCCAGCAGCGAGACAGGCGGGAGCTACGAGCAGTACTTC.

The J gene is TRBJ2-2, the V gene TRBV7-2; 9 bases match TRBD1. The V gene end was trimmed by 5 bases and the J gene end by 2 bases; junction bases not matched to a gene: 12. The CDR3 totals 18 residues. Germline CDR1 reads SGHTA; CDR2 reads FQGNSA. CDR3 residues: CASSTRQGGLGNTGELFF. The CDR3 DNA reads as TGTGCCAGCAGCACCCGACAGGGGGGTTTGGGAAACACCGGGGAGCTGTTTTTT.

A few counts support this clone. The chain joins TRBV7-2 to TRBJ2-5; 7 bases are a match to TRBD2. CDR1 is SGHTA and CDR2 is FQGNSA in the germline V gene. J lost 4 bases, V lost 5 bases, and 16 bases had no gene match. This CDR3 is built from 17 residues. The CDR3 is CASSPRTRRGFSETQYF. CDR3 nucleotide sequence: TGTGCCAGCAGCCCAAGGACTCGGCGGGGGTTCTCAGAGACCCAGTACTTC. The complete variable domain, with remaining parts taken from reference TRBV7-2 and TRBJ2-5, reads GAGVSQSPSNKVTEKGKDVELRCDPISGHTALYWYRQSLGQGLEFLIYFQGNSAPDKSGLPSDRFSAERTGGSVSTLTIQRTQQEDSAVYLCASSPRTRRGFSETQYFGPGTRLLVL.

This clone was seen a few times. V usage is TRBV25-1 and J usage is TRBJ1-4; 8 bases fit TRBD1. CDR3 length equals 15 residues. Germline V gives CDR1 MGHDK, CDR2 SYGVNS. V lost 4 bases to trimming and J lost 8 bases; unmatched junction nucleotides: 9. In nucleotides, the CDR3 is TGTGCCAGCAGTGGTTCACAGGGGGTGGGGGAAAAACTGTTTTTT. Its protein product is CASSGSQGVGEKLFF.

This clone was detected only a few times. The same CDR3 arises from other DNA sequences in this sample as well. The chain employs TRBV7-3 and TRBJ2-5; 8 bases line up with TRBD1. There are 13 residues in the CDR3. V shed 5 bases, J shed 5 bases, and the junction held 4 bases outside the gene matches. Looked up from germline, CDR1 is SGHTA and CDR2 is FQGTGA. This CDR3 is CASSSQGAETQYF. In nucleotides, the CDR3 is TGTGCCAGCAGCAGCCAGGGGGCCGAGACCCAGTACTTC. Using reference TRBV7-3 and TRBJ2-5 for the parts outside the CDR3, the full variable domain is GAGVSQTPSNKVTEKGKYVELRCDPISGHTALYWYRQSLGQGPEFLIYFQGTGAADDSGLPNDRFFAVRPEGSVSTLKIQRTERGDSAVYLCASSSQGAETQYFGPGTRLLVL.

About this clone itself: The same CDR3 also results from other DNA sequences found in this sample. The chain links TRBV10-3 to TRBJ2-2, with 9 bases matching TRBD1. The CDR3 consists of 14 residues. V shed 4 bases and J 6 bases; nucleotides not matched to a gene: 3. Germline lookup yields CDR1 ENHRY and CDR2 SYGVKD. Written as DNA, the CDR3 is TGTGCCATCAGTGCTCGGACAGGGGCCGGGGAGCTGTTTTTT. Residues: CAISARTGAGELFF.

This clone was detected only a few times. This sequence joins TRBV4-3 and TRBJ2-1; D unresolved. With 3 bases removed from V and 3 bases from J, the gap between germline ends came to 9 bases. Looked up from germline, CDR1 is LGHNA and CDR2 is YSLEER. CDR3 length: 14 residues. CDR3 amino acids: CASSQISSYNEQFF. The CDR3 nucleotides read TGCGCCAGCAGCCAGATATCAAGCTACAATGAGCAGTTCTTC.

The chain uses TRBV5-1 and TRBJ2-3, with 7 bases identical to TRBD1. V shed 4 bases, J shed 0 bases, and the junction held 8 bases outside the gene matches. The CDR3 totals 16 residues. Germline V lookup: CDR1 SGHRS, CDR2 YFSETQ. This chain's CDR3 is CASSKGTDPSTDTQYF. CDR3 coding DNA: TGCGCCAGCAGCAAAGGGACAGACCCTAGCACAGATACGCAGTATTTT.

This clone was seen a handful of times. This sequence joins TRBV28 and TRBJ2-1; D not resolved. Trimming shortened V by 5 bases and J by 9 bases, and 8 bases separated the two germline ends. The V gene's germline CDR1 is MDHEN and CDR2 SYDVKM. The CDR3 is 11 amino acids. CDR3 sequence reads: CASSLPSEQFF. CDR3 in DNA: TGTGCCAGCAGTCTACCATCTGAGCAGTTCTTC.

This clone was detected only once. This chain uses TRBV10-3 with TRBJ2-1, with D hard to call. The V gene lost 3 bases and the J gene lost 8 bases, with 14 bases spanning the gap. Germline assignment: CDR1 ENHRY and CDR2 SYGVKD. This CDR3 is built from 14 residues. The CDR3 sequence is CAISDSRLGYEQFF. The CDR3 bases are TGTGCCATCAGTGATTCCAGGCTCGGGTATGAGCAGTTCTTC.

The CDR3, as DNA: TGCAGTGCTAGACAGGGGGTAACCCAGTACTTC. Its protein is CSARQGVTQYF. The chain is built from TRBV20-1 and TRBJ2-5; 7 bases are shared with TRBD1. The germline V gene encodes CDR1 DFQATT and CDR2 SNEGSKA (reference sequence). The CDR3 length is 11 residues. Trimming took 2 bases from V and 8 from J; bases not matched to a gene: 2.

This clone showed up just a few times. The V gene is TRBV7-2, the J gene TRBJ2-3; unclear D gene. CDR1 is SGHTA and CDR2 is FQGNSA in the germline V gene. The CDR3 totals 14 residues. V was trimmed by 3 bases and J by 2 bases, leaving 9 bases between them. The CDR3 is CASSLSTYTDTQYF. The CDR3 nucleotides read TGTGCCAGCAGCTTGTCCACCTACACAGATACGCAGTATTTT.

This chain connects TRBV5-4 to TRBJ2-1; weak D call: TRBD1 (5 bases). There are 17 residues in the CDR3. Germline CDR1 SGHNT, CDR2 YYREEE (reference sequence). V lost 3 bases and J lost 0, with 16 bases in between. This CDR3 reads CASSWTQGGVSYNEQFF. CDR3 nucleotides: TGTGCCAGCAGCTGGACCCAGGGCGGAGTCTCCTACAATGAGCAGTTCTTC.

The V call is TRBV10-3, the J call TRBJ1-1, with TRBD1 identical over 10 bases. This CDR3 spans 17 amino acids. Germline loops: CDR1 ENHRY, CDR2 SYGVKD. Losses at the gene ends were 6 bases for V and 0 bases for J; bases not matched to a gene: 10. CDR3 bases: TGTGCCATCAGCGAGCTGGGGACAGGGGTCATGAACACTGAAGCTTTCTTT. Translating gives CAISELGTGVMNTEAFF.

This clone came up a few times. CDR3 in DNA: TGTGCCAGCTCACCAAAAGTAGCATCCTACAATGAGCAGTTCTTC. It specifies CASSPKVASYNEQFF. The chain combines TRBV18 with TRBJ2-1, with D hard to call. CDR3 length equals 15 residues. V lost 2 bases, J lost 1 base, and 9 bases lay in between. CDR1 KGHSH and CDR2 LQKENI come from the germline V gene.

The chain links TRBV28 to TRBJ2-7; TRBD2 aligns across 7 bases. There are 13 residues in the CDR3. Germline V lookup: CDR1 MDHEN, CDR2 SYDVKM. V shed 6 bases and J 3 bases; nucleotides not matched to a gene: 5. In nucleotides, the CDR3 is TGTGCCAGCAGGTCTGGCGGGAGCTACGAGCAGTACTTC. It specifies CASRSGGSYEQYF.

This chain uses TRBV15 with TRBJ1-2; D gene uncertain. The length of the CDR3 is 15 residues. CDR1 and CDR2 (germline): LNHNV, YYDKDF (reference sequence). The ends were cut back, 0 bases at V and 4 bases at J, with 12 bases in the middle. The CDR3 loop is CATSRDRGRGYGYTF. The CDR3 DNA sequence: TGTGCCACCAGCAGAGATCGAGGACGGGGCTATGGCTACACCTTC.

This clone has just a few counts. The chain carries TRBV9 and TRBJ2-1, with 7 bases identical to TRBD1. The CDR3 totals 18 residues. The ends lost 0 bases at V and 6 bases at J; junction bases unmatched: 15. CDR1 is SGDLS, CDR2 YYNGEE, per germline. The CDR3 region has the DNA TGTGCCAGCAGCGTAGCTCCCGTTGACAGGGTCGGATCCAATGAGCAGTTCTTC. This translates into CASSVAPVDRVGSNEQFF.

The chain links TRBV28 to TRBJ2-7, with 9 bases identical to TRBD2. Trimming removed 5 bases from V and 2 bases from J; junction bases left unmatched: 7. CDR3 size: 15 residues. From germline, CDR1 is MDHEN and CDR2 SYDVKM. This CDR3 reads CASSPRIAGAYEQYF. CDR3 nucleotides: TGTGCCAGCAGTCCCCGGATAGCGGGAGCCTACGAGCAGTACTTC.

The chain employs TRBV7-9 and TRBJ2-7; D may be TRBD1 or TRBD2 (5 bases each). Per germline, CDR1 SEHNR and CDR2 FQNEAQ (reference sequence). The CDR3 covers 15 residues. V was clipped by 5 bases and J by 2 bases, with 16 bases between them. As DNA, the CDR3 is TGTGCCAGCAGCGTTAGAGGGACCAACCCCTACGAGCAGTACTTC. Translating gives CASSVRGTNPYEQYF. Combining the CDR3 with reference TRBV7-9 and TRBJ2-7 gives the whole variable domain DTGVSQNPRHKITKRGQNVTFRCDPISEHNRLYWYRQTLGQGPEFLTYFQNEAQLEKSRLLSDRFSAERPKGSFSTLEIQRTEQGDSAMYLCASSVRGTNPYEQYFGPGTRLTVT.

This clone was seen a few times. The V call is TRBV7-2, the J call TRBJ2-1; TRBD2 matches at 10 bases. V lost 5 bases to trimming and J lost 4 bases; unmatched junction nucleotides: 5. CDR1 SGHTA and CDR2 FQGNSA come from the germline V gene. CDR3 size: 15 residues. CDR3 protein: CASSLSGRSYNEQFF. The CDR3 nucleotides read TGTGCCAGCAGCCTTAGCGGGAGGTCGTACAATGAGCAGTTCTTC. The complete variable domain, with remaining parts taken from reference TRBV7-2 and TRBJ2-1, reads GAGVSQSPSNKVTEKGKDVELRCDPISGHTALYWYRQSLGQGLEFLIYFQGNSAPDKSGLPSDRFSAERTGGSVSTLTIQRTQQEDSAVYLCASSLSGRSYNEQFFGPGTRLTVL.

A few counts support this clone. Other nucleotide sequences from this sample produce the same CDR3. The gene calls are TRBV28 and TRBJ2-1; D is ambiguous. The CDR3 extends over 11 amino acids. Trimming stripped 3 bases from V and 8 bases from J, with 5 bases between. The germline V gene has CDR1 MDHEN and CDR2 SYDVKM. The CDR3 nucleotides read TGTGCCAGCAGTTTCTGGGATGAGCAGTTCTTC. Its translation is CASSFWDEQFF.

The J gene is TRBJ2-5, the V gene TRBV18; 8 nucleotides agree with TRBD1. Losses at the gene ends were 4 bases for V and 5 bases for J; bases not matched to a gene: 6. The CDR3 totals 14 residues. Germline V lookup: CDR1 KGHSH, CDR2 LQKENI. The CDR3 DNA follows: TGTGCCAGCTCACTTCAGGGGGCTGAGGAGACCCAGTACTTC. Translation gives CASSLQGAEETQYF.